This TCR beta chain was retrieved from a study of blood T cell repertoires in COVID-19. Germline V gives CDR1 LGHDT, CDR2 YNNKEL (reference sequence). CDR3 size: 14 residues. V lost 6 bases and J lost 4; bases outside the gene matches: 5. Libraries were prepared by immunoSEQ multiplex PCR; TCRdb keeps only in-frame clonotypes and omits some of them. The profile shows approximately 450,000 clones, around 90% of them singletons. This clonotype was obtained from a woman between 18 and 30 years old with acute COVID-19. Sequencing was performed on PBMCs or T cells enriched from blood (not recorded which). The J gene is TRBJ1-3, the V gene TRBV3-1 (or the pseudogene TRBV3-2); 8 positions match TRBD1. CDR3 nucleotides: TGTGCCAGCAGGAAGACAGGGGACGGAAACACCATATATTTT. It specifies CASRKTGDGNTIYF.